The 6 T cell receptor beta chains given below trace back to one sample, sequenced in a study of vaccination and CD4 T cells after COVID-19. Sequencing of DNA taken from cultured CD4+ T cells relied on the Oncomine TCR Beta short-read assay. TCRdb passed the PCR reads through MiXCR, listing each CDR3 protein once. The table records more than 10,000 distinct CDR3 sequences, 60% to 80% of them present only once. No cognate antigen is known for these TCRs. Treatment here: roughly nine-day PBMC culture with coronavirus spike peptide pools or control peptides (ViraFEST assay). The sequenced material came from CD4+ T cells from blood, cultured in vitro. The receptor source for this set is a human donor who had recovered from COVID-19.

V usage is TRBV4-3 and J usage is TRBJ1-2; D is undetermined. With 1 base removed from V and 7 bases from J, the gap between germline ends came to 16 bases. The CDR3 is made up of 15 amino acids. CDR1 is LGHNA, CDR2 YSLEER, per germline. CDR3 sequence reads: CASSQVWVRESGYTF. The DNA of the CDR3 is TGCGCCAGCAGCCAAGTCTGGGTTAGGGAATCTGGCTACACCTTC.

The chain carries TRBV20-1 and TRBJ1-5; unclear D gene. Germline V lookup: CDR1 DFQATT, CDR2 SNEGSKA (reference sequence). This CDR3 has 13 residues. Trimming took 3 bases from V and 4 from J, leaving 10 bases between them. In DNA form, the CDR3 reads TGCAGTGCTAGCAAGACTTCGAATCAGCCCCAGCATTTT. Encoded protein: CSASKTSNQPQHF.

The rearrangement links TRBV18 to TRBJ2-7; possibly TRBD1 or TRBD2 for D (7 bases each). V shed 5 bases and J shed 1 base, with 12 bases lying between them. This CDR3 region has 14 residues. Germline V gene sequence: CDR1 KGHSH, CDR2 LQKENI. The CDR3 nucleotides read TGTGCCAGCTCAGCGCAGGGGGGGTCCTACGAGCAGTACTTC. Encoded protein: CASSAQGGSYEQYF.

The chain joins TRBV20-1 to TRBJ1-5; no clear D. V was pared by 6 bases and J by 0 bases, with 15 bases between. The CDR3 is 15 amino acids. Germline V CDR1 and CDR2: DFQATT, SNEGSKA (reference sequence). The CDR3 bases are TGCAGTGCCCTTACGGGCTTAAATAGCAATCAGCCCCAGCATTTT. It yields the protein CSALTGLNSNQPQHF.

This clonotype appeared once. The chain recombines TRBV7-9 with TRBJ1-6, with unresolved D. The V end lost 4 bases, the J end lost 8 bases, and 12 bases lay between the germline ends. Germline lookup yields CDR1 SEHNR and CDR2 FQNEAQ (reference sequence). The CDR3 consists of 14 residues. The CDR3 coding sequence is TGTGCCAGCAGCTCCCATTCCCCGGATTCACCCCTCCACTTT. It specifies CASSSHSPDSPLHF.

The chain couples TRBV7-9 to TRBJ2-7, with 10 bases matching TRBD2. The trim removed 5 bases at V and 1 base at J, leaving 14 bases unmatched. The CDR3 contains 18 residues. Germline V gene data show CDR1 as SEHNR and CDR2 as FQNEAQ (reference sequence). The DNA of the CDR3 is TGTGCCAGCAGCCCCCGAAACATGCTAGCGGGAGATTCCTACGAGCAGTACTTC. Translated: CASSPRNMLAGDSYEQYF.